A selection of T cell receptor beta chains follows, all from one sample in a study of blood T cells in healthy people across ages. TCRdb reprocessed the 5' RACE reads via MiXCR and lists one record per CDR3 protein. The sample gives approximately 800,000 distinct CDR3 sequences, 46% of which show up once; about a sixth is in the top ten. Sequencing used blood. These receptors were obtained from an elderly man in good health. Both conserved end residues are part of each CDR3. The order of the fields is clone size, D gene, J gene, V gene, CDR3 protein, CDR3 DNA. A D gene is named only where the DNA matches it firmly. Clone size, where shown, is once, few, many, or a class for clones that have expanded.

>.|.|TRBJ2-2|TRBV7-2
CASSLDPRAGELFF
TGTGCCAGCAGCTTAGATCCGCGGGCCGGGGAGCTGTTTTTT
>few|.|TRBJ1-2|TRBV29-1
CSVVGPGASYGYTF
TGCAGCGTTGTCGGTCCGGGGGCCTCCTATGGCTACACCTTC
>.|TRBD1|TRBJ2-7|TRBV5-1
CASSAGTGGNEQYF
TGCGCCAGCAGCGCCGGGACAGGGGGTAACGAGCAGTACTTC
>.|TRBD2|TRBJ2-1|TRBV12-3/TRBV12-4
CASSKPGGGNEQFF
TGTGCCAGCAGCAAACCCGGGGGGGGCAATGAGCAGTTCTTC
>few|TRBD1|TRBJ1-1|TRBV28
CASSITGGGDTEAFF
TGTGCCAGCAGTATAACAGGGGGCGGTGATACTGAAGCTTTCTTT
>.|.|TRBJ2-7|TRBV10-3
CAISASAGTAISYEQYF
TGTGCCATCAGTGCGTCCGCGGGGACAGCCATATCCTACGAGCAGTACTTC
>.|.|TRBJ1-1|TRBV5-1
CASSYSGLAKGHTEAFF
TGCGCCAGCAGCTACTCAGGGTTGGCAAAGGGACACACTGAAGCTTTCTTT
>.|TRBD2|TRBJ2-1|TRBV14
CAGSALAGEAYNEQFF
TGTGCCGGCAGCGCACTAGCGGGAGAGGCCTACAATGAGCAGTTCTTC
>.|.|TRBJ1-1|TRBV20-1
CSARRPGFNTEAFF
TGCAGTGCTAGAAGACCAGGCTTTAACACTGAAGCTTTCTTT
>.|.|TRBJ1-5|TRBV6-1
CASSEASGHLNQPQHF
TGTGCCAGCAGTGAAGCCTCGGGACACCTCAATCAGCCCCAGCATTTT
>.|.|TRBJ2-1|TRBV7-9
CASSLGDTASNNEQFF
TGTGCCAGCAGCTTGGGGGATACAGCTTCTAACAATGAGCAGTTCTTC
>.|.|TRBJ2-1|TRBV28
CASSVYGDLGEQFF
TGTGCCAGCAGTGTATACGGGGACCTGGGGGAGCAGTTCTTC
>.|TRBD2|TRBJ2-1|TRBV7-2
CASSSGLAGPNEQFF
TGTGCCAGCAGCTCGGGACTAGCGGGGCCCAATGAGCAGTTCTTC
>.|TRBD2|TRBJ2-3|TRBV7-2
CASSLGWERGGTDTQYF
TGTGCCAGCAGCTTAGGTTGGGAGCGGGGGGGTACAGATACGCAGTATTTT
>.|.|TRBJ1-3|TRBV7-9
CASTGGGFSGNTIYF
TGTGCCAGCACCGGCGGCGGTTTCTCTGGAAACACCATATATTTT
>.|.|TRBJ2-7|TRBV6-2/TRBV6-3
CASNRRRDSYEQYF
TGTGCCAGCAATAGGAGACGGGACTCCTACGAGCAGTACTTC
>.|TRBD1|TRBJ2-5|TRBV20-1
CSAQKGQVIYGQYF
TGCAGTGCTCAGAAGGGACAGGTTATCTACGGGCAGTACTTC
>.|TRBD2|TRBJ2-7|TRBV28
CASTHGYKLSPEGLAGVYYEQYF
TGTGCCAGCACCCACGGGTACAAACTATCGCCGGAGGGACTAGCGGGAGTGTACTACGAGCAGTACTTC
>many|TRBD2|TRBJ2-7|TRBV28
CASSPSRSGRLGKQYF
TGTGCCAGCAGTCCAAGTAGGAGCGGGAGGCTCGGAAAGCAGTACTTC
>.|.|TRBJ1-1|TRBV12-3/TRBV12-4
CATCPDWGTEAFF
TGTGCCACCTGCCCCGACTGGGGGACTGAAGCTTTCTTT
>.|TRBD2|TRBJ2-1|TRBV5-1
CASSTGGLAGANEQFF
TGCGCCAGCAGCACCGGAGGACTAGCGGGAGCCAATGAGCAGTTCTTC
>.|TRBD1|TRBJ2-1|TRBV9
CASSNRDRVLDEQFF
TGTGCCAGCAGCAACCGGGACAGGGTTCTCGATGAGCAGTTCTTC
>few|.|TRBJ2-7|TRBV6-5
CASRKGHYEQYF
TGTGCCAGCAGAAAGGGACACTACGAGCAGTACTTC
>.|.|TRBJ1-5|TRBV6-2/TRBV6-3
CASSYRDNQPQHF
TGTGCCAGCAGTTACAGGGACAATCAGCCCCAGCATTTT
>.|.|TRBJ2-7|TRBV5-1
CASSLVSGIYEQYF
TGCGCCAGCAGCTTGGTCTCAGGGATATACGAGCAGTACTTC
>few|TRBD1|TRBJ1-2|TRBV29-1
CSVDGTAGGGYTF
TGCAGCGTTGACGGGACGGCAGGGGGTGGCTACACCTTC
>.|.|TRBJ2-5|TRBV4-3
CASSQGRGRQAETQYF
TGCGCCAGCAGCCAAGGCCGGGGACGCCAGGCTGAGACCCAGTACTTC
>few|.|TRBJ2-1|TRBV20-1
CSASGSSEQFF
TGCAGTGCTAGCGGGAGCTCTGAGCAGTTCTTC
>.|TRBD2|TRBJ2-7|TRBV20-1
CSASGGDSYNEQYF
TGCAGTGCTAGCGGGGGGGACTCCTACAATGAGCAGTACTTC
>.|TRBD2|TRBJ2-1|TRBV28
CASSLRGTSGRAYREQFF
TGTGCCAGCAGTTTAAGAGGGACTAGCGGGAGGGCCTATCGTGAGCAGTTCTTC
>.|.|TRBJ2-7|TRBV2
CASSRTAASYERYF
TGTGCCAGCAGCCGGACAGCTGCATCCTACGAGCGGTACTTC
>.|.|TRBJ2-5|TRBV9
CASSVASTEYQETQYF
TGTGCCAGCAGCGTAGCTTCGACAGAGTACCAAGAGACCCAGTACTTC
>.|TRBD2|TRBJ2-1|TRBV6-5
CASQLAGLNEQFF
TGTGCCAGTCAACTAGCGGGGCTCAATGAGCAGTTCTTC
>.|.|TRBJ2-1|TRBV13
CASSFGRGFYSDEQFF
TGTGCCAGCAGCTTCGGCCGGGGGTTCTATTCGGATGAGCAGTTCTTC
>.|.|TRBJ2-1|TRBV20-1
CSALDLGGFNEQFF
TGCAGTGCTCTCGACCTGGGGGGCTTTAATGAGCAGTTCTTC
>few|.|TRBJ2-3|TRBV10-3
CAISDTRGSRGTDTQYF
TGTGCCATCAGTGATACGAGGGGAAGTCGCGGCACAGATACGCAGTATTTT
>few|.|TRBJ1-5|TRBV7-2
CASSWAGFGQPQHF
TGTGCCAGCAGCTGGGCAGGGTTTGGTCAGCCCCAGCATTTT
>.|.|TRBJ2-7|TRBV7-8
CATLTYNEQYF
TGTGCCACCCTTACATACAATGAGCAGTACTTC
>.|.|TRBJ2-1|TRBV24-1
CATSAQGGHRNEQFF
TGTGCCACCAGTGCCCAAGGGGGGCACAGGAATGAGCAGTTCTTC
>.|TRBD2|TRBJ2-1|TRBV30
CALDTTSGGHRPHNEQFF
TGTGCCTTGGACACGACTAGCGGGGGCCACCGACCTCACAATGAGCAGTTCTTC
>many|TRBD1|TRBJ2-5|TRBV5-1
CASRGTGGAETQYF
TGCGCCAGCAGGGGTACAGGGGGCGCGGAGACCCAGTACTTC
>.|.|TRBJ2-6|TRBV7-3
CASSGGPRAGANVLTF
TGTGCCAGCAGCGGTGGGCCTAGAGCCGGGGCCAACGTCCTGACTTTC
>.|TRBD2|TRBJ2-1|TRBV7-6
CANSPSGTHKQFF
TGTGCCAACAGCCCTAGCGGGACGCATAAGCAGTTCTTC
>.|.|TRBJ2-1|TRBV4-3
CASSQVDAWGAHNEQFF
TGCGCCAGCAGCCAAGTTGACGCTTGGGGGGCCCACAATGAGCAGTTCTTC
>many|.|TRBJ2-1|TRBV7-9
CASSPTEQEQFF
TGTGCCAGCAGCCCCACCGAGCAGGAGCAGTTCTTC
>.|.|TRBJ2-1|TRBV5-1
CASSVVTSRQAEQFF
TGCGCCAGCAGTGTGGTGACTAGCAGACAGGCTGAGCAGTTCTTC
>few|.|TRBJ2-3|TRBV2
CASKPGTLSTDTQYF
TGTGCCAGCAAACCCGGGACACTTTCCACAGATACGCAGTATTTT
>few|.|TRBJ2-5|TRBV5-1
CASSLLRQETQYF
TGCGCCAGCAGCTTGCTCCGACAAGAGACCCAGTACTTC
>.|.|TRBJ2-3|TRBV20-1
CSARLSEGADTQYF
TGCAGTGCTAGACTAAGCGAGGGAGCAGATACGCAGTATTTT
>.|TRBD1|TRBJ2-7|TRBV13
CASSRARDSYEQYF
TGTGCCAGCAGCCGAGCCCGGGACAGCTACGAGCAGTACTTC